The 22 T cell receptor beta chains reported below all come from one sample, sequenced in a study of beta chain features in type 1 diabetes. Study findings and constraints: There was a moderate but significant shortening of TCRB CDR3s in all four CD4+ subsets of Type 1 diabetes patients.

The antigens of these receptors remain unknown. Of the isolated RNA, all was reverse transcribed, and so the sequenced material was expressed TCRB transcripts. Profiling relied on immunoSEQ multiplex PCR, and the TCRdb table lists in-frame clones only, not all of them. Of hundreds of thousands of clones in the sample, over 12% were seen once. Sequencing was performed on naive CD4+ T cells from blood. Source of these receptors: a man between 18 and 35 years old with type 1 diabetes.

This chain joins TRBV10-3 and TRBJ2-2; D may be TRBD1 (6 bases). From germline, CDR1 is ENHRY and CDR2 SYGVKD. This CDR3 contains 16 residues. The V end lost 6 bases, the J end lost 0 bases, and 14 bases lay between the germline ends. CDR3 sequence reads: CAIRLTTGANTGELFF. The DNA of the CDR3 is TGTGCCATCAGATTGACGACAGGCGCGAACACCGGGGAGCTGTTTTTT.

This clone showed up just a few times. The chain recombines TRBV27 with TRBJ1-5, with 7 bases identical to TRBD1. The CDR3 loop spans 15 amino acids. Germline values: CDR1 MNHEY, CDR2 SMNVEV (reference sequence). The junction had 5 bases not matched to a gene; V was cut back by 2 bases and J by 4 bases. The CDR3 reads CASSLRAQGNQPQHF. DNA of the CDR3: TGTGCCAGCAGTTTAAGGGCACAGGGGAATCAGCCCCAGCATTTT.

This clone was seen more than once but under ten times. The rearrangement uses TRBV5-1 and TRBJ2-3; D is uncertain. CDR3 length: 16 amino acids. V was trimmed by 0 bases and J by 3 bases, leaving 14 bases between them. The germline V gene has CDR1 SGHRS and CDR2 YFSETQ. The CDR3 spells CASSLVGSTSTDTQYF. The CDR3 region has the DNA TGCGCCAGCAGCTTGGTCGGCAGCACAAGTACAGATACGCAGTATTTT. The entire variable domain, with the rest obtained from reference TRBV5-1 and TRBJ2-3, is as follows: KAGVTQTPRYLIKTRGQQVTLSCSPISGHRSVSWYQQTPGQGLQFLFEYFSETQRNKGNFPGRFSGRQFSNSRSEMNVSTLELGDSALYLCASSLVGSTSTDTQYFGPGTRLTVL.

V and J are TRBV5-4 and TRBJ2-5; tentative D call: TRBD2 (5 bases). V was pared by 6 bases and J by 5 bases, with 17 bases between. Germline CDR1 is SGHNT and CDR2 is YYREEE (reference sequence). CDR3 length: 14 amino acids. CDR3 protein: CASTLSGAWETQYF. The CDR3 region has the DNA TGTGCCAGCACCCTAAGCGGAGCGTGGGAGACCCAGTACTTC.

This clone occurred a few times. The chain carries TRBV11-2 and TRBJ2-7; 7 bases agree with TRBD1. This CDR3 region has 15 residues. V shed 3 bases and J 0 bases; nucleotides not matched to a gene: 5. Germline V lookup: CDR1 SGHAT, CDR2 FQNNGV. The CDR3 loop is CASSFRQGSSYEQYF. The CDR3 bases are TGTGCCAGCAGCTTTCGACAGGGCAGCTCCTACGAGCAGTACTTC. Full variable domain (missing parts from reference TRBV11-2 and TRBJ2-7): EAGVAQSPRYKIIEKRQSVAFWCNPISGHATLYWYQQILGQGPKLLIQFQNNGVVDDSQLPKDRFSAERLKGVDSTLKIQPAKLEDSAVYLCASSFRQGSSYEQYFGPGTRLTVT.

The J gene is TRBJ2-7, the V gene TRBV30; 8 bases align to TRBD2. Germline loops: CDR1 GTSNPN, CDR2 SVGIG (reference sequence). This CDR3 has 13 amino acids. V shed 3 bases and J 6 bases; nucleotides not matched to a gene: 7. The CDR3 loop is CAWRAAGAGEQYF. The CDR3 coding sequence is TGTGCCTGGAGGGCAGCGGGAGCCGGCGAGCAGTACTTC.

This clone has just a few counts. The chain links TRBV7-2 to TRBJ1-1; 7 nucleotides agree with TRBD1. The CDR3 is 15 amino acids. The trim removed 0 bases at V and 4 bases at J, leaving 5 bases unmatched. Germline assignment: CDR1 SGHTA and CDR2 FQGNSA. CDR3 loop: CASSLAPAGGTEAFF. In DNA, the CDR3 is TGTGCCAGCAGCTTAGCTCCGGCAGGGGGCACTGAAGCTTTCTTT.

The chain links TRBV7-6 to TRBJ1-6; D not certain. CDR1 is SGHVS and CDR2 is FNYEAQ in the germline V gene. The CDR3 extends over 14 amino acids. V lost 0 bases and J 8 bases, leaving 8 bases between the germline ends. The CDR3 loop reads CASSLAQEYSPLHF. The CDR3 DNA follows: TGTGCCAGCAGCTTAGCGCAAGAGTATTCACCCCTCCACTTT. The full variable domain, completed using reference TRBV7-6 and TRBJ1-6, is GAGVSQSPRYKVTKRGQDVALRCDPISGHVSLYWYRQALGQGPEFLTYFNYEAQQDKSGLPNDRFSAERPEGSISTLTIQRTEQRDSAMYRCASSLAQEYSPLHFGNGTRLTVT.

This clone was observed a handful of times. The rearrangement links TRBV21-1 to TRBJ2-1; the table's D call TRBD2 went unverified against the DNA. TRBV21-1 is designated a pseudogene. There are 18 residues in the CDR3. The CDR3 here is CASSDHPGLAPPGNEQFF. In DNA, the CDR3 is TGTGCCAGCAGCGATCATCCGGGACTAGCGCCACCTGGCAATGAGCAGTTCTTC.

This clone was observed a handful of times. V is TRBV15 and J is TRBJ2-5; D unclear. With 0 bases removed from V and 1 base from J, the gap between germline ends came to 9 bases. The CDR3 covers 15 residues. Germline lookup yields CDR1 LNHNV and CDR2 YYDKDF (reference sequence). This chain's CDR3 is CATSRDQATQETQYF. The CDR3 nucleotides are TGTGCCACCAGCAGAGATCAGGCGACCCAAGAGACCCAGTACTTC. Supplemented by reference TRBV15 and TRBJ2-5, the full variable domain reads DAMVIQNPRYQVTQFGKPVTLSCSQTLNHNVMYWYQQKSSQAPKLLFHYYDKDFNNEADTPDNFQSRRPNTSFCFLDIRSPGLGDTAMYLCATSRDQATQETQYFGPGTRLLVL.

In this sample, this clone turned up a few times. J is TRBJ2-1 and V is TRBV28; D may be TRBD1 (6 bases). Germline CDR1 MDHEN, CDR2 SYDVKM. The CDR3 runs 17 residues. V was cut by 2 bases and J by 1 base, with 15 bases left in between. The CDR3 sequence: CASSLPPEGQSYNEQFF. CDR3 DNA: TGTGCCAGCAGTTTACCCCCCGAGGGACAATCCTACAATGAGCAGTTCTTC.

In its sample, this clone was seen a few times. The chain has TRBV7-8 and TRBJ1-5; D is unclear. There are 13 residues in the CDR3. The V and J ends lost 0 bases and 4 bases respectively, with 4 bases between them. The V gene's germline CDR1 is SGHVS and CDR2 FQNEAQ. Here the CDR3 reads CASSLADNQPQHF. The DNA of the CDR3 is TGTGCCAGCAGCTTAGCGGATAATCAGCCCCAGCATTTT.

The chain employs TRBV2 and TRBJ2-1; 9 bases are shared with TRBD1. The V segment lost 6 bases and the J segment 7 bases; nucleotides outside the gene matches: 10. The CDR3 runs to 15 residues. Germline CDR1 SNHLY, CDR2 FYNNEI. CDR3 protein: CASSATGTGRNEQFF. In nucleotides, the CDR3 is TGTGCCAGCAGCGCGACCGGGACAGGGCGAAATGAGCAGTTCTTC.

The chain has TRBV2 and TRBJ1-1; D uncertain. V shed 3 bases and J shed 11 bases, with 10 bases lying between them. Per germline, CDR1 SNHLY and CDR2 FYNNEI. The CDR3 loop spans 11 amino acids. CDR3 in DNA: TGTGCCAGCAGTGAGGGCTCACCGGCTTTCTTT. This sequence encodes CASSEGSPAFF.

This clone was seen a handful of times. V and J are TRBV28 and TRBJ2-5; D gene uncertain. The CDR3 is 16 residues long. The V and J ends lost 7 bases and 0 bases respectively, with 18 bases between them. Germline CDR1 MDHEN, CDR2 SYDVKM. The CDR3 DNA reads as TGTGCCAGCACCCCGTGGCTAGTTTCCCACCAAGAGACCCAGTACTTC. Translated: CASTPWLVSHQETQYF.

The chain's CDR3 is CATSTLAGGTDTQYF. As DNA, the CDR3 is TGTGCCACCAGCACCTTAGCGGGGGGGACAGATACGCAGTATTTT. The chain links TRBV15 to TRBJ2-3; 11 bases are a match to TRBD2. Germline V CDR1 and CDR2: LNHNV, YYDKDF (reference sequence). The V gene end was trimmed by 4 bases and the J gene end by 3 bases; junction bases not matched to a gene: 3. CDR3 length: 15 residues.

This chain joins TRBV6-5 and TRBJ2-3; D is possibly TRBD2 (7 bases). Deletions cut 2 bases from V and 5 bases from J, with 14 bases between. CDR1 is MNHEY, CDR2 SVGAGI, per germline. This CDR3 has 15 amino acids. The CDR3 is CASSYGRGLGDTQYF. For the CDR3, the DNA is TGTGCCAGCAGTTACGGGCGGGGGCTGGGAGATACGCAGTATTTT.

The chain's CDR3 is CAWSGGAVGNSPLHF. The CDR3 bases are TGTGCCTGGAGTGGTGGGGCAGTCGGTAATTCACCCCTCCACTTT. The V and J genes are TRBV30 and TRBJ1-6; D may be TRBD1 (5 bases). Germline CDR1 GTSNPN, CDR2 SVGIG (reference sequence). Trimming took off 1 base at V and 6 bases at J, with 13 bases between the two ends. The CDR3 length is 15 residues.

The CDR3 region has the DNA TGTGCCAGCAGCTTAATTCCCCGGGGCACTGAAGCTTTCTTT. Its translation is CASSLIPRGTEAFF. This chain links TRBV5-4 with TRBJ1-1; D is unclear. CDR3 length: 14 residues. The V gene lost 2 bases and the J gene lost 4 bases, with 12 bases spanning the gap. The V gene's germline CDR1 is SGHNT and CDR2 YYREEE (reference sequence).

This clone was counted a few times. The chain combines TRBV29-1 with TRBJ2-3; 9 nucleotides align to TRBD2. The CDR3 runs to 14 residues. V gave up 8 bases and J gave up 5 bases; unmatched junction bases: 11. CDR1 is SQVTM and CDR2 is ANQGSEA in the germline V gene. CDR3 in DNA: TGCAGCTCCTCGCGGGGGGGAGAGGGAGATACGCAGTATTTT. Encoded protein: CSSSRGGEGDTQYF.

The V call is TRBV18, the J call TRBJ1-1, with D uncertain. The CDR3 sequence is 15 residues long. Germline CDR1 KGHSH, CDR2 LQKENI. V lost 3 bases to trimming and J lost 2 bases, with 13 bases between them. The CDR3 sequence: CASSPLEQLNTEAFF. CDR3 nucleotide sequence: TGTGCCAGCTCACCTTTAGAACAGCTAAACACTGAAGCTTTCTTT.

The rearrangement uses TRBV28 and TRBJ2-7; TRBD1 agrees at 9 bases. In germline, CDR1 is MDHEN, CDR2 SYDVKM. J gave up 3 bases and V 6 bases, and 6 bases lay outside the gene matches. This CDR3 is built from 14 residues. CDR3: CASSTGTGYYEQYF. CDR3 nucleotides: TGTGCCAGCAGCACCGGGACAGGGTACTACGAGCAGTACTTC.